One and the same sample provided the 20 T cell receptor beta chains below, sequenced in a study of T cell changes during pregnancy in multiple sclerosis. The table came from immunoSEQ multiplex PCR; TCRdb's copy has only in-frame clones and leaves some out. The sample consists of roughly 80,000 clones, roughly nine tenths of them appearing once. The material sequenced was peripheral blood, taken before pregnancy. The receptors derive from a female donor with multiple sclerosis, enrolled in a pregnancy study.

The table lists this clone with a count of one. The chain links TRBV5-6 to TRBJ2-2; D might be TRBD2 (6 bases). The CDR3 consists of 16 residues. V was pared by 1 base and J by 4 bases, with 14 bases between. Germline CDR1 and CDR2: SGHDT and YYEEEE. The CDR3 sequence: CASSLWAGGTTGELFF. CDR3 nucleotide sequence: TGTGCCAGCAGCTTGTGGGCCGGGGGAACCACCGGGGAGCTGTTTTTT.

The chain carries TRBV7-6 and TRBJ2-2, with D hard to call. This CDR3 region has 15 residues. Germline lookup yields CDR1 SGHVS and CDR2 FNYEAQ. Trimming left V 5 bases short and J 0 bases short, with 10 bases between. CDR3 region: CASSPDTSNTGELFF. The CDR3 coding sequence is TGTGCCAGCAGCCCAGACACCTCGAACACCGGGGAGCTGTTTTTT.

This CDR3 reads CASKKELSNTEAFF. Here the CDR3 DNA reads TGTGCCAGCAAGAAGGAGCTATCGAACACTGAAGCTTTCTTT. The chain uses TRBV6-5 and TRBJ1-1, with unresolved D. The ends were cut back, 7 bases at V and 1 base at J, with 13 bases in the middle. CDR3 length equals 14 residues. Germline loops: CDR1 MNHEY, CDR2 SVGAGI.

V usage is TRBV14 and J usage is TRBJ2-5; TRBD2 agrees at 7 bases. This CDR3 is 14 amino acids long. V lost 4 bases and J lost 4; bases outside the gene matches: 6. Germline CDR1 reads SGHDN; CDR2 reads FVKESK. CDR3 residues: CASSPRQRGETQYF. The CDR3 region has the DNA TGTGCCAGCAGCCCCCGTCAGCGGGGAGAGACCCAGTACTTC.

J is TRBJ2-5 and V is TRBV7-8, with D unclear. Germline V gives CDR1 SGHVS, CDR2 FQNEAQ. The CDR3 loop spans 14 amino acids. With 6 bases removed from V and 5 bases from J, the gap between germline ends came to 16 bases. CDR3 bases: TGTGCCAGCAGAAGACTGGAAGATAGGGAGACCCAGTACTTC. Its protein product is CASRRLEDRETQYF.

The V gene is TRBV6-5, the J gene TRBJ1-4; a weak D match, TRBD1 (5 bases). The CDR3 runs 14 residues. V dropped 11 bases and J dropped 7 bases, with 20 bases sitting between them. The germline V gene encodes CDR1 MNHEY and CDR2 SVGAGI. CDR3 nucleotide sequence: TGTGCCGCTCGAACAAATGGGGCCCGTGAAAAACTGTTTTTT. Amino acid sequence: CAARTNGAREKLFF.

The chain employs TRBV7-2 and TRBJ2-1; no firm D call. Germline CDR1 SGHTA, CDR2 FQGNSA. CDR3 size: 12 residues. V shed 6 bases and J shed 15 bases, with 18 bases lying between them. The CDR3 here is CASSLEIGKRFF. In nucleotides, the CDR3 is TGTGCCAGCAGTCTAGAGATCGGCAAACGGTTCTTC.

The chain is built from TRBV29-1 and TRBJ1-3; no clear D. Germline V lookup: CDR1 SQVTM, CDR2 ANQGSEA. The CDR3 sequence is 14 residues long. Deletions cut 1 base from V and 4 bases from J, with 11 bases between. CDR3 residues: CSVEALREGNTIYF. CDR3 in DNA: TGCAGCGTTGAAGCCCTTCGGGAAGGAAACACCATATATTTT.

The chain carries TRBV6-6 and TRBJ2-7, with 8 bases aligning to TRBD1. The CDR3 totals 14 residues. Looked up from germline, CDR1 is MNHNY and CDR2 is SVGAGI (reference sequence). V shed 4 bases and J 3 bases; nucleotides not matched to a gene: 5. The CDR3 sequence: CASSLSGGLYEQYF. The CDR3 region has the DNA TGTGCCAGCAGTTTGTCAGGGGGCCTCTACGAGCAGTACTTC.

The chain joins TRBV14 to TRBJ1-2; D ambiguous. Looked up from germline, CDR1 is SGHDN and CDR2 is FVKESK. Trimming shortened V by 6 bases and J by 4 bases, and 15 bases separated the two germline ends. This CDR3 has 14 residues. The CDR3 sequence: CASSPTDGVYGYTF. The CDR3 DNA follows: TGTGCCAGCAGTCCCACTGACGGGGTCTATGGCTACACCTTC.

V is TRBV4-1 and J is TRBJ1-2; 8 bases match TRBD1. The CDR3 is made up of 15 amino acids. The germline V gene encodes CDR1 MGHRA and CDR2 YSYEKL. V gave up 0 bases and J gave up 4 bases; unmatched junction bases: 4. The CDR3 loop is CASSQETGVVYGYTF. As DNA, the CDR3 is TGCGCCAGCAGCCAAGAGACAGGGGTCGTCTATGGCTACACCTTC.

The chain carries TRBV6-1 and TRBJ1-6; the D gene is possibly TRBD1 (6 bases). This CDR3 contains 15 residues. With 6 bases removed from V and 9 bases from J, the gap between germline ends came to 18 bases. Germline V gene data show CDR1 as MNHNS and CDR2 as SASEGT. CDR3 amino acids: CASSDFMGAGSPLHF. Here the CDR3 DNA reads TGTGCCAGCAGCGATTTTATGGGGGCCGGTTCACCCCTCCACTTT.

This chain links TRBV9 with TRBJ1-2, with 7 bases fitting TRBD1. There are 14 residues in the CDR3. CDR1 and CDR2 (germline): SGDLS, YYNGEE. V lost 4 bases to trimming and J lost 7 bases; unmatched junction nucleotides: 10. The CDR3: CASSPDTGVGGYTF. The CDR3 bases are TGTGCCAGCAGCCCAGATACAGGGGTAGGTGGCTACACCTTC.

The chain uses TRBV18 and TRBJ1-5, with 7 nucleotides matching TRBD1. Per the germline V gene, CDR1 is KGHSH and CDR2 is LQKENI. The CDR3 runs to 17 residues. V lost 8 bases, J lost 0 bases, and 13 bases stayed unmatched. Here the CDR3 reads CASARGGTVGSNQPQHF. The CDR3 bases are TGTGCCAGCGCACGAGGGGGCACGGTCGGTAGCAATCAGCCCCAGCATTTT.

This clone was detected only a few times. The chain carries TRBV9 and TRBJ1-2; D is possibly TRBD1 (6 bases). The germline CDR1 and CDR2 sequences are SGDLS and YYNGEE. This CDR3 contains 14 residues. Trimming took 5 bases from V and 3 from J, leaving 14 bases between them. CDR3 in amino acids: CASSPGAGDYGYTF. CDR3 nucleotide sequence: TGTGCCAGCAGTCCTGGGGCAGGGGACTATGGCTACACCTTC.

The CDR3 protein is CASCAGPSSYNEQFF. CDR3 bases: TGTGCCAGCTGCGCGGGCCCTAGCTCCTACAATGAGCAGTTCTTC. V usage is TRBV27 and J usage is TRBJ2-1, with D possibly matching TRBD2 (5 bases). With 8 bases removed from V and 0 bases from J, the gap between germline ends came to 14 bases. The CDR3 is 15 residues long. CDR1 and CDR2 (germline): MNHEY, SMNVEV (reference sequence).

The V call is TRBV5-1, the J call TRBJ1-2; D is perhaps TRBD1 (6 bases). With 7 bases removed from V and 0 bases from J, the gap between germline ends came to 19 bases. Germline loops: CDR1 SGHRS, CDR2 YFSETQ. The CDR3 runs to 16 residues. The CDR3 nucleotides read TGCGCCAGCCATGACAGGAGCCCTCAAGCTAACTATGGCTACACCTTC. Encoded protein: CASHDRSPQANYGYTF.

This sequence joins TRBV4-2 and TRBJ1-2; TRBD1 matches 9 bases. This CDR3 region has 15 residues. Germline lookup yields CDR1 LGHNA and CDR2 YNFKEQ. Trimming removed 4 bases from V and 3 bases from J; junction bases left unmatched: 6. The CDR3 sequence is CASSRRTGEDYGYTF. For the CDR3, the DNA is TGTGCCAGCAGCCGTAGGACAGGGGAGGACTATGGCTACACCTTC.

The rearrangement links TRBV28 to TRBJ1-1; a weak D match, TRBD1 (5 bases). The V gene lost 1 base and the J gene lost 1 base, with 13 bases spanning the gap. The CDR3 sequence is 16 residues long. Germline lookup yields CDR1 MDHEN and CDR2 SYDVKM. The DNA of the CDR3 is TGTGCCAGCAGTTTATTCTGGGCAGGGAAGAACACTGAAGCTTTCTTT. Translating gives CASSLFWAGKNTEAFF.

The chain links TRBV6-6 to TRBJ2-5, with D possibly TRBD2 on 5 matching bases. V was clipped by 4 bases and J by 2 bases, with 8 bases between them. Germline V gives CDR1 MNHNY, CDR2 SVGAGI (reference sequence). The CDR3 has 13 residues. The CDR3 loop reads CASSFRGQETQYF. CDR3 nucleotide sequence: TGTGCCAGCAGTTTCCGGGGACAAGAGACCCAGTACTTC.